The rows below give T cell receptor beta chains drawn from one sample of a study of beta chain features in type 1 diabetes. Sequenced by immunoSEQ multiplex PCR; TCRdb stores in-frame clones only, minus some. The data contain about 270,000 clones, 14% of them seen just once; the ten biggest clones take up around 0.03%. Sequencing was carried out using naive CD4+ T cells from blood. These receptor sequences come from a woman aged 40-49 years in good health. Each CDR3 is given with its conserved first and last residue. D genes are given only for firm matches. Clone size is shown for a subset of rows, as once, few, many or a class of expanded clone.

TRBV5-1,NA,NA,TRBJ1-1,13,TGCGCCAGCAGCTTGGCCTGGAACACTGAAGCTTTCTTT,CASSLAWNTEAFF
TRBV5-1,TRBD1,few,TRBJ2-4,17,TGCGCCAGCAGCCCAACGATGGGACAGCTTGACAAAAACATTCAGTACTTC,CASSPTMGQLDKNIQYF
TRBV6-6,TRBD1,few,TRBJ1-4,13,TGTGCCAGCCTTAGACAGGGCAATGAAAAACTGTTTTTT,CASLRQGNEKLFF
TRBV5-1,NA,NA,TRBJ1-4,16,TGCGCCAGCAGCTTGGCCGGGCAGGGTTCTAATGAAAAACTGTTTTTT,CASSLAGQGSNEKLFF
TRBV18,TRBD1,NA,TRBJ1-1,14,TGTGCCAGCTCACAGGGACAGATGAACACTGAAGCTTTCTTT,CASSQGQMNTEAFF
TRBV14,TRBD1,NA,TRBJ1-1,15,TGTGCCAGCAGCCAACGGACAGGGAGGAACACTGAAGCTTTCTTT,CASSQRTGRNTEAFF
TRBV9,TRBD2,NA,TRBJ2-5,15,TGTGCCAGCAGCTTCACTAGCGCGTCTGTAGAGACCCAGTACTTC,CASSFTSASVETQYF
TRBV7-9,TRBD2,NA,TRBJ2-1,16,TGTGCCAGCAGCCCCTGGACTAGCGGGGGTCGGAATGAGCAGTTCTTC,CASSPWTSGGRNEQFF
TRBV18,NA,NA,TRBJ1-2,15,TGTGCCAGCTCACCCGGACAGATTACTAACTATGGCTACACCTTC,CASSPGQITNYGYTF
TRBV19,TRBD1,NA,TRBJ1-4,17,TGTGCCAGTAGTATTCCCCGCTCCAGGGGGACAAATGAAAAACTGTTTTTT,CASSIPRSRGTNEKLFF
TRBV7-2,TRBD1,NA,TRBJ2-5,14,TGTGCCAGCAGCTTAGGAACAGGGGGGGAGACCCAGTACTTC,CASSLGTGGETQYF
TRBV2,TRBD1,NA,TRBJ2-2,15,TGTGCCAGCAGTGATGAGACAGGGCGCGCCGGGGAGCTGTTTTTT,CASSDETGRAGELFF
TRBV7-2,TRBD2,NA,TRBJ2-3,15,TGTGCCAGCAGCTTCACTAGCGGGGGGACAGATACGCAGTATTTT,CASSFTSGGTDTQYF
TRBV5-4,TRBD2,NA,TRBJ2-6,18,TGTGCCAGCAGTCCGACTAGCGGGCCGGGCTCTGGGGCCAACGTCCTGACTTTC,CASSPTSGPGSGANVLTF
TRBV5-1,TRBD2,few,TRBJ2-7,13,TGCGCCAGCAGCTTTAGCGGGGGGGCCGAGCAGTACTTC,CASSFSGGAEQYF
TRBV5-1,TRBD1,few,TRBJ2-5,13,TGCGCCAGCAGATCGGGACAGCAAGAGACCCAGTACTTC,CASRSGQQETQYF
TRBV5-4,TRBD1,few,TRBJ1-1,15,TGTGCCAGCAGCCGGGACAGGGCTCGGGACACTGAAGCTTTCTTT,CASSRDRARDTEAFF
TRBV7-2,NA,NA,TRBJ1-5,14,TGTGCCAGCAGCTTAGCGGCAGCGTCTCAGCCCCAGCATTTT,CASSLAAASQPQHF
TRBV2,NA,NA,TRBJ1-2,14,TGTGCCAGCAGACCGGGACAAGGACACTATGGCTACACCTTC,CASRPGQGHYGYTF
TRBV6-5,NA,once,TRBJ1-2,14,TGTGCCAGCAGTTACTGGCGACAGGACTATGGCTACACCTTC,CASSYWRQDYGYTF
TRBV27,NA,few,TRBJ2-2,18,TGTGCCAGCAGTTTTAAGGGCGGGGACTTCCCGAACACCGGGGAGCTGTTTTTT,CASSFKGGDFPNTGELFF
TRBV15,TRBD2,few,TRBJ2-7,16,TGTGCCACCAGCAGAGACTGGGAGGGTAACTCCTACGAGCAGTACTTC,CATSRDWEGNSYEQYF
TRBV2,TRBD2,NA,TRBJ2-7,15,TGTGCCAGCAGTTGGACTAGCGGCAGCTCCTACGAGCAGTACTTC,CASSWTSGSSYEQYF
TRBV15,TRBD1,few,TRBJ2-7,15,TGTGCCACCAGCCCAGGGGGCGCCGGAAACGACGAGCAGTACTTC,CATSPGGAGNDEQYF
TRBV6-1,NA,few,TRBJ1-1,15,TGTGCCAGCAGTGAACTTGTGACAGGGAACACTGAAGCTTTCTTT,CASSELVTGNTEAFF
TRBV28,NA,many,TRBJ2-5,11,TGTGCCAGCGGGGCATTAGAGACCCAGTACTTC,CASGALETQYF
TRBV6-5,NA,few,TRBJ2-1,14,TGTGCCAGCAGTCCCCACAGGGCCCGGAATGAGCAGTTCTTC,CASSPHRARNEQFF
TRBV5-8,NA,once,TRBJ2-5,13,TGTGCCAGCAGCTACACGTACCAAGAGACCCAGTACTTC,CASSYTYQETQYF
TRBV7-8,TRBD1,few,TRBJ1-5,15,TGTGCCAGCAGCTTAGGACAGGGAGGTTTCCAGCCCCAGCATTTT,CASSLGQGGFQPQHF
TRBV7-2,NA,NA,TRBJ1-4,13,TGTGCCAGCAGAGCTGCGGGCGGTGAAAAACTGTTTTTT,CASRAAGGEKLFF
TRBV29-1,TRBD1,many,TRBJ2-3,13,TGCAGCGTTTCTCGACAGGGTCCAGATACGCAGTATTTT,CSVSRQGPDTQYF
TRBV12-5,TRBD1,NA,TRBJ1-5,14,TGTGCTAGTGGTCCGGGACAGGGGTTTCAGCCCCAGCATTTT,CASGPGQGFQPQHF
TRBV4-3,TRBD2,NA,TRBJ2-7,18,TGCGCCAGCAGCCCCTTTGGACTAGCGGGGCGGAAAAGGTACGAGCAGTACTTC,CASSPFGLAGRKRYEQYF